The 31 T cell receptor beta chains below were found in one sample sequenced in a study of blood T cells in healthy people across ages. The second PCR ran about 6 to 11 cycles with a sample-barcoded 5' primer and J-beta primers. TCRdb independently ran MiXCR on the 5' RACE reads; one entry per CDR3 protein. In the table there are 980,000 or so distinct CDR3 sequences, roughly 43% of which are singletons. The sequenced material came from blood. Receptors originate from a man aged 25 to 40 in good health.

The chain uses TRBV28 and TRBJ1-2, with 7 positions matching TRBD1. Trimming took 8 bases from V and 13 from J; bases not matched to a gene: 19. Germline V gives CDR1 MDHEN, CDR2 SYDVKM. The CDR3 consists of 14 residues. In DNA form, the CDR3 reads TGTGCCAGCCAACCCCTTAGGGACAGCCCGTCCCGCACCTTC. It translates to CASQPLRDSPSRTF.

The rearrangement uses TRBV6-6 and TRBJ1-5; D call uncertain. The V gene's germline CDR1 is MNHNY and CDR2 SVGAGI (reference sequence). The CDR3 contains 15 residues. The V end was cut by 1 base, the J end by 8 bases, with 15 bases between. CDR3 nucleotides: TGTGCCAGCAGTTACTTCCCGACCGGCCTGGAGCCCCAGCATTTT. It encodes CASSYFPTGLEPQHF.

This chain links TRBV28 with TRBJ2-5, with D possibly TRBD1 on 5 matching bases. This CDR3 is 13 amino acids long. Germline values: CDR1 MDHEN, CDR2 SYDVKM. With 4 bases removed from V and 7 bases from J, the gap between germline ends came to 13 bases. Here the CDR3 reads CASSSYRSTTQYF. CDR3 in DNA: TGTGCCAGCAGTTCCTACAGGTCTACGACCCAGTACTTC. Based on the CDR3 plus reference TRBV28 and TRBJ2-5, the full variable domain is DVKVTQSSRYLVKRTGEKVFLECVQDMDHENMFWYRQDPGLGLRLIYFSYDVKMKEKGDIPEGYSVSREKKERFSLILESASTNQTSMYLCASSSYRSTTQYFGPGTRLLVL.

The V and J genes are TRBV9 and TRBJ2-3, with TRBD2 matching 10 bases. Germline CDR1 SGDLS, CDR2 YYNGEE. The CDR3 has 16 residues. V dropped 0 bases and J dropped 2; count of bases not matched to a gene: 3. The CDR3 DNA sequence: TGTGCCAGCAGCGTAGGGACTAGCGGTTACACAGATACGCAGTATTTT. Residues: CASSVGTSGYTDTQYF.

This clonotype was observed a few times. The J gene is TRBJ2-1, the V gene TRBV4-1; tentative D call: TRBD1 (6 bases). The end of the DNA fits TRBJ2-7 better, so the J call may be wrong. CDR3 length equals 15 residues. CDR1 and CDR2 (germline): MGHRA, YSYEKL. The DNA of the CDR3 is TGCGCCAGCAGCCAAGGTCAGGGGTTGAACAATGAGCAGTACTTC. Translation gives CASSQGQGLNNEQYF.

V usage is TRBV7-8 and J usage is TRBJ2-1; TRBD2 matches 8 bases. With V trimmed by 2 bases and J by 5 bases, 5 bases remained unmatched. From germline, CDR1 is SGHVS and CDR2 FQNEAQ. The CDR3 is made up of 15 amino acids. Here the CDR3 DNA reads TGTGCCAGCAGCTTACCTAGCGGGTCACACAATGAGCAGTTCTTC. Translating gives CASSLPSGSHNEQFF. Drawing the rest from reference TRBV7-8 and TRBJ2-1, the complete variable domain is GAGVSQSPRYKVAKRGQDVALRCDPISGHVSLFWYQQALGQGPEFLTYFQNEAQLDKSGLPSDRFFAERPEGSVSTLKIQRTQQEDSAVYLCASSLPSGSHNEQFFGPGTRLTVL.

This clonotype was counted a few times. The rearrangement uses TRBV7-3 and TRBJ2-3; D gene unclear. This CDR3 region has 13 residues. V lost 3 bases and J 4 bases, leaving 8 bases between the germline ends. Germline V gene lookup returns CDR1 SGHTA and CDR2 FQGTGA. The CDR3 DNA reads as TGTGCCAGCAGCTTTTCAGAAGCAGATACGCAGTATTTT. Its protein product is CASSFSEADTQYF.

CDR3 sequence reads: CASSSSGRSNNEQFF. In DNA form, the CDR3 reads TGTGCCAGCAGCTCAAGCGGTAGGAGTAACAATGAGCAGTTCTTC. The chain links TRBV7-9 to TRBJ2-1, with D possibly TRBD2 on 5 matching bases. V was clipped by 4 bases and J by 5 bases, with 15 bases between them. Germline CDR1 SEHNR, CDR2 FQNEAQ (reference sequence). This CDR3 spans 15 amino acids.

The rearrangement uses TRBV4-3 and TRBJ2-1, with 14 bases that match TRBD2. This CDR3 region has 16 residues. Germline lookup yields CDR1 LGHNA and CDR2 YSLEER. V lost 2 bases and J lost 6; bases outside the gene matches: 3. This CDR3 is CASSQPGTSGGNEQFF. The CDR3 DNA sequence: TGCGCCAGCAGCCAACCAGGGACTAGCGGGGGCAATGAGCAGTTCTTC.

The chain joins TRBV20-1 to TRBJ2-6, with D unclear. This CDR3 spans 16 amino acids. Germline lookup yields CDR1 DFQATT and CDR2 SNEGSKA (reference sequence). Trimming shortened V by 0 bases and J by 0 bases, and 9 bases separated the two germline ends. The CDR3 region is CSARDQTGSGANVLTF. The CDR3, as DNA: TGCAGTGCTAGAGATCAGACCGGCTCTGGGGCCAACGTCCTGACTTTC.

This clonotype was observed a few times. CDR3 nucleotide sequence: TGTGCCAGCTCACCACCGGGCGATGAGCAGTTCTTC. Its protein is CASSPPGDEQFF. The rearrangement uses TRBV18 and TRBJ2-1; D is unresolved. Trimming pared 0 bases from V and 8 bases from J, leaving 5 bases between. The CDR3 is 12 residues long. The germline CDR1 and CDR2 sequences are KGHSH and LQKENI.

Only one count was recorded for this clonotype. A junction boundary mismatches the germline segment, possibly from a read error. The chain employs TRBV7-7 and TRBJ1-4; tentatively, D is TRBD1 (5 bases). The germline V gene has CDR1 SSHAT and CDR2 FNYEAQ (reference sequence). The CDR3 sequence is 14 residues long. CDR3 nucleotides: TGTGCTAGCAGCTTGGTGGGGGGACATGAAAAACTGTTTTTT. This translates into CASSLVGGHEKLFF.

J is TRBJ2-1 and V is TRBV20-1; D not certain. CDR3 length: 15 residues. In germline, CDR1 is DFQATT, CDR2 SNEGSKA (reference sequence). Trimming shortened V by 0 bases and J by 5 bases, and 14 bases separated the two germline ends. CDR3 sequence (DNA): TGCAGTGCTAGAGATAGGTTGGACGTCCACAATGAGCAGTTCTTC. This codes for CSARDRLDVHNEQFF.

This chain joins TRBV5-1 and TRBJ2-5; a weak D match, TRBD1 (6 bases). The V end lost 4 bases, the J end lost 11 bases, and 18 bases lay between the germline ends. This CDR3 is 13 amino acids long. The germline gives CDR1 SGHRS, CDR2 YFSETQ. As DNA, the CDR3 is TGCGCCAGCAGCGTACGACAGGCAGGGGAGCAGTACTTC. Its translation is CASSVRQAGEQYF.

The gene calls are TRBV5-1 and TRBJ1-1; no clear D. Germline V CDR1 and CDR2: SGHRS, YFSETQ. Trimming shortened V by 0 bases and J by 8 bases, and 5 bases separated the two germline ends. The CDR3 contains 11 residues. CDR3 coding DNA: TGCGCCAGCAGCTTGGCACAGGAAGCTTTCTTT. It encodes CASSLAQEAFF.

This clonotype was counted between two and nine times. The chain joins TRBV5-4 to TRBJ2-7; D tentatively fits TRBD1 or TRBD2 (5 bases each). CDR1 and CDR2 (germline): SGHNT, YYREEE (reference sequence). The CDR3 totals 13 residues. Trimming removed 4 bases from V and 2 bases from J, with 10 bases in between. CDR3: CASSRDPTYEQYF. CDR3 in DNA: TGTGCCAGCAGCCGGGACCCAACCTACGAGCAGTACTTC.

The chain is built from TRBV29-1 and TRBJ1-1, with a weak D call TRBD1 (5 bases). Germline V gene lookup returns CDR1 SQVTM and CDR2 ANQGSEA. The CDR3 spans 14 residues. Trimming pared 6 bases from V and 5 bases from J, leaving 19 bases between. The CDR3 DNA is TGCAGCGTGGACGATGGGGCGCTTAAGACTGAAGCTTTCTTT. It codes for CSVDDGALKTEAFF. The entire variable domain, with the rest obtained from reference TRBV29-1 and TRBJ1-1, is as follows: SAVISQKPSRDICQRGTSLTIQCQVDSQVTMMFWYRQQPGQSLTLIATANQGSEATYESGFVIDKFPISRPNLTFSTLTVSNMSPEDSSIYLCSVDDGALKTEAFFGQGTRLTVV.

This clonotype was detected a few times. Here the CDR3 reads CASRGQDSMADTQYF. CDR3 in DNA: TGCGCCAGCAGGGGACAAGATTCCATGGCAGATACGCAGTATTTT. The chain links TRBV4-1 to TRBJ2-3, with TRBD1 as a possible D gene (6 bases). This CDR3 spans 15 amino acids. Germline lookup yields CDR1 MGHRA and CDR2 YSYEKL. Between the trimmed V and J ends, which lost 6 bases and 4 bases, there was a span of 17 bases.

CDR3 in amino acids: CASSNVPGAQYF. CDR3 bases: TGTGCCAGCAGTAACGTTCCAGGGGCCCAGTACTTC. The chain recombines TRBV6-2 or TRBV6-3 with TRBJ2-5; TRBD1 might be the D (6 bases). This CDR3 has 12 amino acids. Trimming left V 5 bases short and J 9 bases short, with 13 bases between. Per the germline V gene, CDR1 is MNHEY and CDR2 is SVGEGT.

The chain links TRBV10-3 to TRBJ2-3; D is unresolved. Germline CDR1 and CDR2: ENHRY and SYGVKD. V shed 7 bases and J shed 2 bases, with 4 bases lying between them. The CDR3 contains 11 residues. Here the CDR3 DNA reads TGTGCCATCAACAACACAGATACGCAGTATTTT. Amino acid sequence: CAINNTDTQYF.

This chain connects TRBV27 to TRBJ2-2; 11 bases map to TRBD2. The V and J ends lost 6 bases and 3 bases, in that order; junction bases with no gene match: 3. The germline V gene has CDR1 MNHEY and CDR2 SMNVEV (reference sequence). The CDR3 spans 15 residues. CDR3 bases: TGTGCCAGCAGAATACTAGCGGGAGACACCGGGGAGCTGTTTTTT. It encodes CASRILAGDTGELFF.

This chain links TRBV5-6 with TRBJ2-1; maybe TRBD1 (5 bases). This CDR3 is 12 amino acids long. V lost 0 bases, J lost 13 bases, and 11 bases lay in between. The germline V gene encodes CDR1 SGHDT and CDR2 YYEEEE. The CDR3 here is CASSLAGRAQFF. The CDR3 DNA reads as TGTGCCAGCAGCTTGGCTGGCAGGGCTCAGTTCTTC.

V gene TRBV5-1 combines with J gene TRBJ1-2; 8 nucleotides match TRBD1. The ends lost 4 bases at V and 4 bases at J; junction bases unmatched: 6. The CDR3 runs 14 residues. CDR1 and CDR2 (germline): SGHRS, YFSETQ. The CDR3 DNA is TGCGCCAGCAGCATGAGACAGGGGAGCTATGGCTACACCTTC. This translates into CASSMRQGSYGYTF.

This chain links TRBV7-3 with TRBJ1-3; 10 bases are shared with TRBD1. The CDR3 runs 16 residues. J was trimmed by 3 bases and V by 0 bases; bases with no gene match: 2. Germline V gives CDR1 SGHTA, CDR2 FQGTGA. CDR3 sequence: CASSLTGTGVGNTIYF. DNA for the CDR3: TGTGCCAGCAGCTTAACCGGGACAGGGGTTGGAAACACCATATATTTT.

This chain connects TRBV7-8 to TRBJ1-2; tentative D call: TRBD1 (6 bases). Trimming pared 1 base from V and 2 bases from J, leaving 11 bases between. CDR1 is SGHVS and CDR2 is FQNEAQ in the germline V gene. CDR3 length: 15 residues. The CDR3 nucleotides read TGTGCCAGCAGCTTAGATAGGGGACAAAACTATGGCTACACCTTC. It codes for CASSLDRGQNYGYTF.

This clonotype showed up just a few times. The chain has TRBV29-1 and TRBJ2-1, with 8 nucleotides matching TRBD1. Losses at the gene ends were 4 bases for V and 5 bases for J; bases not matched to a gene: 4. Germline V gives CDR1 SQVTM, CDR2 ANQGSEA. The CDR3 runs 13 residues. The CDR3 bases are TGCAGCGTTGTTGACAGGGGCCACAATGAGCAGTTCTTC. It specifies CSVVDRGHNEQFF.

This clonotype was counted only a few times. In DNA form, the CDR3 reads TGTGCCAGCAGCCCGGGGGGGACACTAGCCAAAAACATTCAGTACTTC. Translated: CASSPGGTLAKNIQYF. The genes are TRBV12-3 or TRBV12-4 and TRBJ2-4, with 8 bases aligning to TRBD2. The CDR3 runs 16 residues. V dropped 6 bases and J dropped 0; count of bases not matched to a gene: 7.

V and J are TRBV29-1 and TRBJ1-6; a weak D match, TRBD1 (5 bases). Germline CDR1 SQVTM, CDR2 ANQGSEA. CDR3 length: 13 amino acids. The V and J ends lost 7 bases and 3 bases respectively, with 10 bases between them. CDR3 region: CSGRQGYNSPLHF. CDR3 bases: TGCAGCGGCAGGCAGGGCTATAATTCACCCCTCCACTTT.

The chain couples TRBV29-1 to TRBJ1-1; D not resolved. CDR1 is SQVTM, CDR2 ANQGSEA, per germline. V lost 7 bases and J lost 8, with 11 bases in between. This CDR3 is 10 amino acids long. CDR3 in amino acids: CSAVNREAFF. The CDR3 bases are TGCAGCGCCGTTAACCGGGAAGCTTTCTTT.

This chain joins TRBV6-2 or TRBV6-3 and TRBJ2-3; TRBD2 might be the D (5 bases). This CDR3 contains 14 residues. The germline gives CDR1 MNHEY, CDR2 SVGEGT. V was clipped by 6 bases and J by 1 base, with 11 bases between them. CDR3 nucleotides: TGTGCCAGCAGGCTCCATAGCGGCACAGATACGCAGTATTTT. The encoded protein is CASRLHSGTDTQYF.

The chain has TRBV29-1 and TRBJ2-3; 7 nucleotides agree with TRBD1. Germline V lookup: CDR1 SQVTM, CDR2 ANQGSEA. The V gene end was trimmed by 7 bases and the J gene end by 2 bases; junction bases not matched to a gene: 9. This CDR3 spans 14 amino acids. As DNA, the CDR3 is TGCAGCGGAAGACAGGGCTCCCCCACAGATACGCAGTATTTT. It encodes CSGRQGSPTDTQYF.